This TCR beta chain was captured by sequencing in a study of blood T cell repertoires in COVID-19. In the study overall: Some COVID-19 samples were acute and others convalescent; all came from the United States, Italy and Spain. The cDNA or gDNA used as material had been derived from T cells, B-cell-depleted T cells, or PBMCs.

Per the study methods: Nucleated cell counts were estimated from reference gene primer amplification. Data came from immunoSEQ multiplex PCR; TCRdb stores just in-frame clones and leaves some out. Clone size and V and J calls were adopted from that table, with D and trimming inferred from the DNA. The data contain 60,000 to 80,000 clones, 80% to 85% of them singletons. V shed 7 bases and J shed 5 bases, with 14 bases lying between them. This CDR3 has 13 amino acids. Per germline, CDR1 SGHAT and CDR2 FQNNGV. The rearrangement joins TRBV11-2 to TRBJ2-5; D is perhaps TRBD2 (5 bases). The sequencing sample was made of peripheral blood. This TCR derives from a man aged 50-59 years with active COVID-19. This chain's CDR3 is CASTTRSMETQYF. In DNA form, the CDR3 reads TGTGCCAGCACCACTAGATCAATGGAGACCCAGTACTTC.